What follows are 23 T cell receptor beta chains derived from one specimen sequenced in a study of cytomegalovirus exposure and HLA in healthy donors. Use of 60 Vbeta and 13 Jbeta primers characterized the PCR. Some clones are missing from TCRdb's copy, which holds only in-frame ones; the method was immunoSEQ multiplex PCR. Among roughly 89,000 clones listed, approximately 72% were seen once. Sample: PBMCs. The origin of the receptors is a man aged 30-40 years in good health and CMV-seropositive.

V and J are TRBV10-2 and TRBJ2-2; maybe TRBD1 (5 bases). This CDR3 spans 16 amino acids. CDR1 WSHSY and CDR2 SAAADI come from the germline V gene. The V end was cut by 4 bases, the J end by 1 base, with 13 bases between. The CDR3 DNA reads as TGCGCCAGCAGTGTTTTAACAGGCCAGAACACCGGGGAGCTGTTTTTT. This codes for CASSVLTGQNTGELFF.

The V call is TRBV5-5, the J call TRBJ2-5, with 9 positions matching TRBD2. V lost 3 bases, J lost 5 bases, and 5 bases stayed unmatched. From germline, CDR1 is SGHKS and CDR2 YYEKEE (reference sequence). CDR3 length: 14 residues. CDR3 sequence reads: CASSSAGGPETQYF. CDR3 bases: TGTGCCAGCAGCTCGGCGGGGGGGCCGGAGACCCAGTACTTC.

This clone has only a few counts. The V gene is TRBV19, the J gene TRBJ2-1, with D possibly TRBD2 on 5 matching bases. Trimming cost V 1 base and J 7 bases, with 5 bases left between them. The CDR3 extends over 12 amino acids. Germline lookup yields CDR1 LNHDA and CDR2 SQIVND (reference sequence). The CDR3: CASSIGGNEQFF. The CDR3 DNA is TGTGCCAGTAGTATAGGAGGGAATGAGCAGTTCTTC. The full variable domain, in which reference TRBV19 and TRBJ2-1 provide the parts outside the CDR3, is DGGITQSPKYLFRKEGQNVTLSCEQNLNHDAMYWYRQDPGQGLRLIYYSQIVNDFQKGDIAEGYSVSREKKESFPLTVTSAQKNPTAFYLCASSIGGNEQFFGPGTRLTVL.

This chain uses TRBV25-1 with TRBJ1-5; 9 bases align to TRBD1. CDR1 MGHDK and CDR2 SYGVNS come from the germline V gene. V gave up 2 bases and J gave up 5 bases; unmatched junction bases: 4. The length of the CDR3 is 15 residues. The CDR3 is CASSETGQGHQPQHF. The CDR3, as DNA: TGTGCCAGCAGTGAAACGGGACAGGGCCATCAGCCCCAGCATTTT. The full variable domain, with the rest looked up from reference TRBV25-1 and TRBJ1-5, is EADIYQTPRYLVIGTGKKITLECSQTMGHDKMYWYQQDPGMELHLIHYSYGVNSTEKGDLSSESTVSRIRTEHFPLTLESARPSHTSQYLCASSETGQGHQPQHFGDGTRLSIL.

The chain uses TRBV5-1 and TRBJ2-5, with TRBD2 identical over 9 bases. V trimming: 4 bases; J trimming: 2 bases; junction bases outside the gene matches: 9. Germline CDR1 and CDR2: SGHRS and YFSETQ. CDR3 length: 16 amino acids. The CDR3 DNA sequence: TGCGCCAGCAGCGATTGGAACGCGGGGGGGCAAGAGACCCAGTACTTC. The encoded protein is CASSDWNAGGQETQYF.

The V gene is TRBV10-1, the J gene TRBJ1-5; no firm D call. The CDR3 is made up of 13 amino acids. Trimming removed 8 bases at V and 5 bases at J, with 13 bases between. From germline, CDR1 is WNHNN and CDR2 SYGVQD (reference sequence). The CDR3 sequence: CASLADGDQPQHF. For the CDR3, the DNA is TGCGCCAGCTTAGCAGACGGGGATCAGCCCCAGCATTTT.

Remarks on this clone: At one boundary the junction diverges from the germline segment, which might be a read error. The gene calls are TRBV7-9 and TRBJ1-6, with TRBD1 matching over 7 bases. The CDR3 extends over 15 amino acids. CDR1 and CDR2 from the germline V gene are SEHNR and FQNEAQ (reference sequence). The CDR3 region has the DNA TGTTCCAGCAGCGGCCAGGGGGTCTGGAATTCACCCCTCCACTTT. Its translation: CSSSGQGVWNSPLHF.

This clone was detected once. The chain joins TRBV27 to TRBJ1-6; possible D gene TRBD1, 5 bases. Trimming left V 8 bases short and J 0 bases short, with 14 bases between. The CDR3 contains 16 residues. CDR1 and CDR2 (germline): MNHEY, SMNVEV (reference sequence). CDR3 residues: CASGGGASSYNSPLHF. CDR3 coding DNA: TGTGCCAGCGGCGGAGGGGCGAGCTCCTATAATTCACCCCTCCACTTT.

V gene TRBV5-4 combines with J gene TRBJ2-3; TRBD2 agrees at 16 bases. Germline trimming cut 4 bases from V and 0 bases from J; bases unmatched to any gene: 11. CDR1 and CDR2 from the germline V gene are SGHNT and YYREEE (reference sequence). The CDR3 length is 20 residues. CDR3 nucleotide sequence: TGTGCCAGCAGCGGAGCGGGACTAGCGGGGGGGTACTCTAGCACAGATACGCAGTATTTT. Its translation is CASSGAGLAGGYSSTDTQYF.

The chain uses TRBV6-1 and TRBJ2-3, with TRBD2 matching 11 bases. The ends lost 4 bases at V and 4 bases at J; junction bases unmatched: 1. Per the germline V gene, CDR1 is MNHNS and CDR2 is SASEGT. This CDR3 has 14 residues. The CDR3 coding sequence is TGTGCCAGCAGTGTAGCGGGGGGGCCAGATACGCAGTATTTT. Protein: CASSVAGGPDTQYF.

Comment on this clone: Other DNA sequences of this sample code for an identical CDR3. The V and J genes are TRBV6-5 and TRBJ1-2; weak D call: TRBD1 (5 bases). From germline, CDR1 is MNHEY and CDR2 SVGAGI. V shed 6 bases and J shed 2 bases, with 10 bases lying between them. The CDR3 is 13 residues long. The CDR3 reads CASRIDRNYGYTF. CDR3 coding DNA: TGTGCCAGCAGGATCGACAGAAACTATGGCTACACCTTC.

The table lists this clone with a count of one. One end of the junction fails to match germline, which may point to a read error. V is TRBV7-9 and J is TRBJ1-4; 9 bases match TRBD1. CDR3 size: 17 residues. Germline V gene lookup returns CDR1 SEHNR and CDR2 FQNEAQ (reference sequence). This CDR3 reads CSSSLAGGFGQGEKLFF. The CDR3 DNA sequence: TGTTCCAGCAGCTTAGCGGGGGGCTTTGGACAGGGGGAAAAACTGTTTTTT.

This clone was detected only once. The CDR3 loop reads CASSHRAFNSGNTIYF. Written as DNA, the CDR3 is TGTGCCAGCAGCCACCGAGCGTTCAACTCTGGAAACACCATATATTTT. The chain is built from TRBV16 and TRBJ1-3; D gene unclear. The CDR3 loop spans 16 amino acids. Germline V gene sequence: CDR1 KGHSY, CDR2 FQNENV. Trimming took 3 bases from V and 0 from J, leaving 12 bases between them.

The chain links TRBV28 to TRBJ2-3; D is unclear. Trimming stripped 6 bases from V and 1 base from J, with 17 bases between. The CDR3 consists of 16 residues. Germline CDR1 MDHEN, CDR2 SYDVKM. CDR3 residues: CASSPVIASGTDTQYF. The CDR3 DNA reads as TGTGCCAGCAGCCCCGTCATAGCATCGGGCACAGATACGCAGTATTTT.

The gene calls are TRBV11-1 and TRBJ1-1; tentatively, D is TRBD1 (5 bases). The CDR3 totals 14 residues. V was pared by 2 bases and J by 3 bases, with 10 bases between. Germline CDR1 and CDR2: SGHAT and FQDESV (reference sequence). Here the CDR3 DNA reads TGTGCCAGCAGCTTAATGGGAGGGGACACTGAAGCTTTCTTT. Translating gives CASSLMGGDTEAFF. Together with reference TRBV11-1 and TRBJ1-1, the CDR3 gives the full variable domain: EAEVAQSPRYKITEKSQAVAFWCDPISGHATLYWYRQILGQGPELLVQFQDESVVDDSQLPKDRFSAERLKGVDSTLKIQPAELGDSAMYLCASSLMGGDTEAFFGQGTRLTVV.

The chain joins TRBV6-1 to TRBJ1-1, with TRBD1 matching over 12 bases. This CDR3 has 19 residues. The V segment lost 4 bases and the J segment 0 bases; nucleotides outside the gene matches: 12. The germline gives CDR1 MNHNS, CDR2 SASEGT. The CDR3 DNA sequence: TGTGCCAGCAGTGTTCCGGGACAGGGGGCGTTAAAAATGAACACTGAAGCTTTCTTT. Translating it yields CASSVPGQGALKMNTEAFF.

The rearrangement links TRBV6-1 to TRBJ2-7, with TRBD2 matching 11 bases. The CDR3 sequence is 15 residues long. Looked up from germline, CDR1 is MNHNS and CDR2 is SASEGT. Losses at the gene ends were 8 bases for V and 3 bases for J; bases not matched to a gene: 9. CDR3: CASGQGLAENYEQYF. The DNA of the CDR3 is TGTGCCAGCGGGCAGGGACTAGCGGAAAACTACGAGCAGTACTTC.

The chain links TRBV9 to TRBJ2-2; TRBD2 aligns across 8 bases. This CDR3 contains 18 residues. The junction had 9 bases not matched to a gene; V was cut back by 1 base and J by 1 base. From germline, CDR1 is SGDLS and CDR2 YYNGEE. CDR3 residues: CASSVTLFSGRNTGELFF. The CDR3 bases are TGTGCCAGCAGCGTAACCTTATTCAGCGGGAGGAACACCGGGGAGCTGTTTTTT.

This clone was picked up many times. Here the CDR3 omits its conserved ending phenylalanine or tryptophan, so a read error is the likely source. No DNA is shown, since the ends of the CDR3 on it are uncertain; the CDR3 is the one TCRdb lists. V and J are TRBV4-3 and TRBJ1-1. 12 amino acids form the CDR3, both terminal residues included. The V gene's germline CDR1 is LGHNA and CDR2 YSLEER. The CDR3 protein is CASSQGLGGFVL.

The CDR3 nucleotides are TGTGCCAGCAGCACACCCGACAGGGGGCTTCACTCTGGGGCCAACGTCCTGACTTTC. This gives the protein CASSTPDRGLHSGANVLTF. This rearrangement joins TRBV2 to TRBJ2-6; 10 positions match TRBD1. The CDR3 is 19 amino acids. Germline V gene sequence: CDR1 SNHLY, CDR2 FYNNEI. V shed 6 bases and J 0 bases; nucleotides not matched to a gene: 11. Variable domain in full (rest from reference TRBV2 and TRBJ2-6): EPEVTQTPSHQVTQMGQEVILRCVPISNHLYFYWYRQILGQKVEFLVSFYNNEISEKSEIFDDQFSVERPDGSNFTLKIRSTKLEDSAMYFCASSTPDRGLHSGANVLTFGAGSRLTVL.

The chain carries TRBV10-2 and TRBJ2-3, with 11 bases that match TRBD2. The CDR3 runs to 15 residues. J was trimmed by 0 bases and V by 8 bases; bases with no gene match: 4. Germline V CDR1 and CDR2: WSHSY, SAAADI. The CDR3 is CASLLAGGSTDTQYF. CDR3 nucleotides: TGCGCCAGCTTATTAGCGGGGGGGAGCACAGATACGCAGTATTTT.

The gene calls are TRBV5-6 and TRBJ1-1; D uncertain. V lost 0 bases and J lost 6, with 9 bases in between. This CDR3 has 13 residues. Germline V gene sequence: CDR1 SGHDT, CDR2 YYEEEE. In nucleotides, the CDR3 is TGTGCCAGCAGCTTGGGTATTTCTCCTGAAGCTTTCTTT. Residues: CASSLGISPEAFF.

This chain uses TRBV11-2 with TRBJ2-7; TRBD1 might be the D (5 bases). V dropped 4 bases and J dropped 4 bases, with 23 bases sitting between them. The CDR3 spans 17 residues. Germline V gene lookup returns CDR1 SGHAT and CDR2 FQNNGV. CDR3 in amino acids: CASSSRPSGAGPYEQYF. CDR3 DNA sequence: TGTGCCAGCAGCTCCAGGCCGAGTGGGGCAGGGCCTTACGAGCAGTACTTC.